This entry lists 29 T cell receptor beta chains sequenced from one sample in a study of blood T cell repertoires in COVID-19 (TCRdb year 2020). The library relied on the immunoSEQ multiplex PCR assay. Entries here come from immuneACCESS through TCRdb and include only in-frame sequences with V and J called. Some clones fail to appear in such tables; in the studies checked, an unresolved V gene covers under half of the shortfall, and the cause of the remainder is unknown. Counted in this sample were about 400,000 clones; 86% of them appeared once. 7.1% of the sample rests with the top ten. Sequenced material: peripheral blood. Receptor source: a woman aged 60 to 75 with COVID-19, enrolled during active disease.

In DNA form, the CDR3 reads TGCGCCAGCCAAACTACAGGGGACTCCTACGAGCAGTACTTC. It specifies CASQTTGDSYEQYF. The chain combines TRBV5-1 with TRBJ2-7, with 7 bases matching TRBD1. Germline CDR1 and CDR2: SGHRS and YFSETQ. V gave up 7 bases and J gave up 0 bases; unmatched junction bases: 7. The length of the CDR3 is 14 residues.

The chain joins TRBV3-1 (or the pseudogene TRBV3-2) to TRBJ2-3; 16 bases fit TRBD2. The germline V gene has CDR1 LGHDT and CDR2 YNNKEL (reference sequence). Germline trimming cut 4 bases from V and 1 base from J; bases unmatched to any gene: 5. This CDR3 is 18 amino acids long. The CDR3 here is CASSRGLAGGSGTDTQYF. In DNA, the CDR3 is TGTGCCAGCAGCCGGGGACTAGCGGGGGGGAGTGGCACAGATACGCAGTATTTT.

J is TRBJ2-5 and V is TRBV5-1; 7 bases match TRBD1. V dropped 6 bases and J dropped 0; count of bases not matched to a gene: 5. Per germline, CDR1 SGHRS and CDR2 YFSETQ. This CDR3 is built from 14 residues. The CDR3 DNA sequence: TGCGCCAGCAAGATTGACAGGGACCAAGAGACCCAGTACTTC. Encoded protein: CASKIDRDQETQYF.

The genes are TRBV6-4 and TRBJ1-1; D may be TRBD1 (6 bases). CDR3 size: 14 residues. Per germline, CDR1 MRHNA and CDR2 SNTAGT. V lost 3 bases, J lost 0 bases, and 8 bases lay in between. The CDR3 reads CASSEGGMNTEAFF. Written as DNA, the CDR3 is TGTGCCAGCAGTGAAGGGGGAATGAACACTGAAGCTTTCTTT.

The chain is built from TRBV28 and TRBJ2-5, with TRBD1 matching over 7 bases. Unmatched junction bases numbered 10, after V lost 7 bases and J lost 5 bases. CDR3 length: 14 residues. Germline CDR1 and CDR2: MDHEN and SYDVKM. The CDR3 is CASNRGQKRETQYF. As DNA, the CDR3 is TGTGCCAGCAACAGGGGACAAAAGAGGGAGACCCAGTACTTC.

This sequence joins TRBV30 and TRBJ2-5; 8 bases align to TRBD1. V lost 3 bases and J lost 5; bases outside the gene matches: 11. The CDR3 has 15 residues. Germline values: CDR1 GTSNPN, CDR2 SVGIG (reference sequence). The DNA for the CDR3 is TGTGCCTGGAGGGCGGGACAGGCCCACGGGGAGACCCAGTACTTC. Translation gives CAWRAGQAHGETQYF.

CDR3: CASSVLAGAYNEQFF. CDR3 nucleotides: TGCGCCAGCAGTGTACTAGCGGGGGCCTACAATGAGCAGTTCTTC. The chain links TRBV10-2 to TRBJ2-1, with 11 positions matching TRBD2. The CDR3 length is 15 residues. J gave up 2 bases and V 4 bases, and 1 base lay outside the gene matches. CDR1 and CDR2 from the germline V gene are WSHSY and SAAADI.

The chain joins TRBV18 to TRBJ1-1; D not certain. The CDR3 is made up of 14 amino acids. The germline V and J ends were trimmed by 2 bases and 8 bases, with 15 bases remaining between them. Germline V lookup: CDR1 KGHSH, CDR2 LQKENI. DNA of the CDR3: TGTGCCAGCTCACCAATTAACACGGACTTAGAAGCTTTCTTT. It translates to CASSPINTDLEAFF.

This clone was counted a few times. The CDR3 bases are TGTGCCAGCAGCTTAGAGATGGCAGCAGGCGGCTACACCTTC. As protein: CASSLEMAAGGYTF. The chain recombines TRBV7-9 with TRBJ1-2; D call uncertain. Germline V gene data show CDR1 as SEHNR and CDR2 as FQNEAQ (reference sequence). V dropped 1 base and J dropped 8 bases, with 14 bases sitting between them. The CDR3 length is 14 residues.

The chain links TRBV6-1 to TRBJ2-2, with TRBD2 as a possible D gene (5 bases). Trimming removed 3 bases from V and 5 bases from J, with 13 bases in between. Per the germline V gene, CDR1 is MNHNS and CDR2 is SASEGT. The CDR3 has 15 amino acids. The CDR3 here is CASSDLAPGTGELFF. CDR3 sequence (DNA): TGTGCCAGCAGTGACCTAGCCCCGGGGACCGGGGAGCTGTTTTTT.

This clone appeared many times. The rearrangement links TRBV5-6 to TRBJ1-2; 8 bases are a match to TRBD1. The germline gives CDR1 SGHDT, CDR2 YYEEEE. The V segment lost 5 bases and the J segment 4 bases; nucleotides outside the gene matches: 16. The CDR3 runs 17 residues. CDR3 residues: CASSFPLTGQGVYGYTF. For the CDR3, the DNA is TGTGCCAGCAGTTTTCCCCTAACCGGACAGGGAGTCTATGGCTACACCTTC.

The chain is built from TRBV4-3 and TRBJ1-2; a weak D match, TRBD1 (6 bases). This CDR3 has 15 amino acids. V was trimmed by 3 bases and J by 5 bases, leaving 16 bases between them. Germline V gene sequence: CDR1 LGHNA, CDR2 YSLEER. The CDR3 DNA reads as TGCGCCAGCAGCCAGGAGGGGGGGCAGGGTTATGGCTACACCTTC. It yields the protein CASSQEGGQGYGYTF.

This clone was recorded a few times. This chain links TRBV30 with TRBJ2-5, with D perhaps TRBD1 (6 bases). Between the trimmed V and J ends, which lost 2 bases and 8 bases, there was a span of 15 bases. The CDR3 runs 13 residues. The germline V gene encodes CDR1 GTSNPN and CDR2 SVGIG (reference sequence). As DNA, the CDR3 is TGTGCCTGGAGTAGCACAGGGACGGGTACCCAGTACTTC. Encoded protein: CAWSSTGTGTQYF.

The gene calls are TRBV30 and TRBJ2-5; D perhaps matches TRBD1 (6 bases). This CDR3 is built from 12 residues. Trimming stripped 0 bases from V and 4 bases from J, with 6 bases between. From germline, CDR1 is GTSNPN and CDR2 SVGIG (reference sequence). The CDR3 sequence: CAWSVGGETQYF. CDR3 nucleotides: TGTGCCTGGAGTGTAGGGGGAGAGACCCAGTACTTC.

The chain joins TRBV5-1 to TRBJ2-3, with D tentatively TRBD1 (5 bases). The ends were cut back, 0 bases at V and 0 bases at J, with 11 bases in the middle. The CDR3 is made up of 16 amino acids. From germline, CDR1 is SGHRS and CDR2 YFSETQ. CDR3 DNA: TGCGCCAGCAGCTTGGGGGCCAGGGCAAGCACAGATACGCAGTATTTT. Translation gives CASSLGARASTDTQYF.

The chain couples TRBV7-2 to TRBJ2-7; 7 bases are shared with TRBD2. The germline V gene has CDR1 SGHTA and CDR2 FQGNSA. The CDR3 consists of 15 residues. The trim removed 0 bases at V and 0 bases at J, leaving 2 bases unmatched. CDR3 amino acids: CASSLASGDSYEQYF. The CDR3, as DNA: TGTGCCAGCAGCTTAGCCAGCGGGGACTCCTACGAGCAGTACTTC.

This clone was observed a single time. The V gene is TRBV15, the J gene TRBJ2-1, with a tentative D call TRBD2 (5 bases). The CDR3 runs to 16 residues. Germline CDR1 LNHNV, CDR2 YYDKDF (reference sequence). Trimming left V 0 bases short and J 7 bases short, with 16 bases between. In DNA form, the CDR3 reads TGTGCCACCAGCAGAGATTGGGATTTTAGCGCAAATGAGCAGTTCTTC. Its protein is CATSRDWDFSANEQFF.

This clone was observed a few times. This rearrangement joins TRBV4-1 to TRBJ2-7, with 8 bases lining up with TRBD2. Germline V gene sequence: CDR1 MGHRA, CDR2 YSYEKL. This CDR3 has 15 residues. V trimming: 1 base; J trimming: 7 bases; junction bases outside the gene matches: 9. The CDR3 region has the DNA TGCGCCAGCAGCCAAGTCAGCGGGAGTCGTGGAGAGCAGTACTTC. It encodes CASSQVSGSRGEQYF.

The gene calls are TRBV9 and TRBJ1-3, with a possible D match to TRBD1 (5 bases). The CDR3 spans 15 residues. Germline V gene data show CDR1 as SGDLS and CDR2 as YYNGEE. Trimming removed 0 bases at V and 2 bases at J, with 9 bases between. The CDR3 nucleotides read TGTGCCAGCAGCGTAGGACAGACCGCTGGAAACACCATATATTTT. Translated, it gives CASSVGQTAGNTIYF. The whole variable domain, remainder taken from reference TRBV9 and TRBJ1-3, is DSGVTQTPKHLITATGQRVTLRCSPRSGDLSVYWYQQSLDQGLQFLIQYYNGEERAKGNILERFSAQQFPDLHSELNLSSLELGDSALYFCASSVGQTAGNTIYFGEGSWLTVV.

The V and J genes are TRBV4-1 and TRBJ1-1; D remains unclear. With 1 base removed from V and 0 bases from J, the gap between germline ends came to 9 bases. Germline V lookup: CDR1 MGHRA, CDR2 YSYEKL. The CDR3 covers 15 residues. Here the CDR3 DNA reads TGCGCCAGCAGCCAAGTTAACAGTTTGAACACTGAAGCTTTCTTT. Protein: CASSQVNSLNTEAFF.

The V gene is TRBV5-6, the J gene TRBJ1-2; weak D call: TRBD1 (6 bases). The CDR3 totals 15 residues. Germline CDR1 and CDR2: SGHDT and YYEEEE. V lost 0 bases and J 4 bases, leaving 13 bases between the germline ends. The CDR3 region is CASSLGAGQIYGYTF. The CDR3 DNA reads TGTGCCAGCAGCTTGGGGGCAGGACAGATCTATGGCTACACCTTC.

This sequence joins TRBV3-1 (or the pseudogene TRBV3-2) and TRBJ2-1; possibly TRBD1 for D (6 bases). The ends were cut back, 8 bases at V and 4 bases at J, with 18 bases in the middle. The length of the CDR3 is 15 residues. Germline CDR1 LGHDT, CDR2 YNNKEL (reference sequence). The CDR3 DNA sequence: TGTGCCAGCGTCCAGGGGCAATTCAGTTACAATGAGCAGTTCTTC. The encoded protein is CASVQGQFSYNEQFF.

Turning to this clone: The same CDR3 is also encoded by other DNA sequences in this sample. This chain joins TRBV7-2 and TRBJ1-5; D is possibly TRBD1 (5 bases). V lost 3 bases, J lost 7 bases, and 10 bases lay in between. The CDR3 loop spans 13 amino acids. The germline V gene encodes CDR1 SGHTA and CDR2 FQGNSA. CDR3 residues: CASSLGRGQPQHF. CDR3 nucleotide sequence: TGTGCCAGCAGCTTGGGGAGGGGACAGCCCCAGCATTTT.

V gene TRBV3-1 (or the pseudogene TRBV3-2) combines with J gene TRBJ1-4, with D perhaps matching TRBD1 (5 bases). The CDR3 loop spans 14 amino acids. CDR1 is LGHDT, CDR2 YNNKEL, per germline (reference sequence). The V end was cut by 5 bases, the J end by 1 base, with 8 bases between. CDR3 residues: CASSGDRTNEKLFF. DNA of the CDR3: TGTGCCAGCAGCGGAGACAGAACTAATGAAAAACTGTTTTTT.

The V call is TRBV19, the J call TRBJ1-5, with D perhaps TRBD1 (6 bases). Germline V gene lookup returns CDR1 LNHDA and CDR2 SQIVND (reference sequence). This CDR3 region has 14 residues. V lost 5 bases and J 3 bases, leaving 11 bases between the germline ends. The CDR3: CASSSQGLNQPQHF. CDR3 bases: TGTGCCAGTAGTTCACAGGGCCTCAATCAGCCCCAGCATTTT.

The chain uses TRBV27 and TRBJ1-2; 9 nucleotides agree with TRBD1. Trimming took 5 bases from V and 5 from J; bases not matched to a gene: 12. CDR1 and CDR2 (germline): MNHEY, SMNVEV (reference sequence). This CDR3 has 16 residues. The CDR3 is CASSPISGTGHYGYTF. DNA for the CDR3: TGTGCCAGCAGTCCTATCTCCGGGACAGGGCATTATGGCTACACCTTC.

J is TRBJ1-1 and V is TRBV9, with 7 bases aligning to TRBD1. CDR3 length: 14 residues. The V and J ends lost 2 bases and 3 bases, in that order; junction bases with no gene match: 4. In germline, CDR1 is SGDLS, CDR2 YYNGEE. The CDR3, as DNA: TGTGCCAGCAGCGTTGGGACAGAGCACACTGAAGCTTTCTTT. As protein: CASSVGTEHTEAFF. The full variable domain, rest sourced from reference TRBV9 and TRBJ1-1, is DSGVTQTPKHLITATGQRVTLRCSPRSGDLSVYWYQQSLDQGLQFLIQYYNGEERAKGNILERFSAQQFPDLHSELNLSSLELGDSALYFCASSVGTEHTEAFFGQGTRLTVV.

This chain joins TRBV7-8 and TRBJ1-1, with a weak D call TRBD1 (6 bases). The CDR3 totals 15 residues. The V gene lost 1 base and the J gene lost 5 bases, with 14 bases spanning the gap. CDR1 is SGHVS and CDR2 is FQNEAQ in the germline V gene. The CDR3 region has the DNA TGTGCCAGCAGCTTAGGGCAGGGGTTTAAGACTGAAGCTTTCTTT. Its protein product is CASSLGQGFKTEAFF. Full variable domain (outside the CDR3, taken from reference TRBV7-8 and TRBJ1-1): GAGVSQSPRYKVAKRGQDVALRCDPISGHVSLFWYQQALGQGPEFLTYFQNEAQLDKSGLPSDRFFAERPEGSVSTLKIQRTQQEDSAVYLCASSLGQGFKTEAFFGQGTRLTVV.

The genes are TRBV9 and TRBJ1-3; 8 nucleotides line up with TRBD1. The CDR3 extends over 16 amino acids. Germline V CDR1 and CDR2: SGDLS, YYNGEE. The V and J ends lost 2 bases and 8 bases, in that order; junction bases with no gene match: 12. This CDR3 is CASSVGLGTGEDTIYF. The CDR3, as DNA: TGTGCCAGCAGCGTCGGTCTCGGGACAGGAGAGGACACCATATATTTT.